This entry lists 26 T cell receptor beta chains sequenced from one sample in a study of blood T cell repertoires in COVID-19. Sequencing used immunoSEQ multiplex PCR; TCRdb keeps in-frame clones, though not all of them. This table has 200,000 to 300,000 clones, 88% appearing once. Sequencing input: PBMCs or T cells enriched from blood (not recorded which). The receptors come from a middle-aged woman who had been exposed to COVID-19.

This chain's CDR3 is CASSFDRANNGAINEQFF. The CDR3 coding sequence is TGTGCCAGCAGCTTTGACAGGGCAAACAATGGGGCAATTAATGAGCAGTTCTTC. The chain has TRBV7-9 and TRBJ2-1; 7 nucleotides agree with TRBD1. The CDR3 spans 18 residues. Germline assignment: CDR1 SEHNR and CDR2 FQNEAQ (reference sequence). The V gene end was trimmed by 3 bases and the J gene end by 7 bases; junction bases not matched to a gene: 18.

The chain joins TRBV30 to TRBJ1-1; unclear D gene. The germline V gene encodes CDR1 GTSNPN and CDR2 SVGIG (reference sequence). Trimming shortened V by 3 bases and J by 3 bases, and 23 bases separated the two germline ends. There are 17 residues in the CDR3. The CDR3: CAWRRLGTLRRDTEAFF. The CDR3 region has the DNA TGTGCCTGGAGACGACTTGGCACCCTAAGGCGAGACACTGAAGCTTTCTTT.

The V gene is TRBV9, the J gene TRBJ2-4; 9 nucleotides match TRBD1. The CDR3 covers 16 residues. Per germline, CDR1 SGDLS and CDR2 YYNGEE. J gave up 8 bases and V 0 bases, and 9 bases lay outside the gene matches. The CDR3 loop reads CASSVAPGQGGDIQYF. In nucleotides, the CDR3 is TGTGCCAGCAGCGTAGCCCCGGGACAGGGTGGGGACATTCAGTACTTC.

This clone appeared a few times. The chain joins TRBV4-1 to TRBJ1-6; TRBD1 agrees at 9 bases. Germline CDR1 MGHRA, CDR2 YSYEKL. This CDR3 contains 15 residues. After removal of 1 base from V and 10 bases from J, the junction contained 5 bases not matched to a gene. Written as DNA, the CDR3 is TGCGCCAGCAGCCAAGGGGGGACAGGGAGCTCACCCCTCCACTTT. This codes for CASSQGGTGSSPLHF.

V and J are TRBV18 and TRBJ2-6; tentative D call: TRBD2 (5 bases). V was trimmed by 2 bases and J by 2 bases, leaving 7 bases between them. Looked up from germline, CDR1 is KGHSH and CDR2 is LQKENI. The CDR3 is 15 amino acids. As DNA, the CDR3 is TGTGCCAGCTCACCATTGGAGGCTGGGGCCAACGTCCTGACTTTC. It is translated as CASSPLEAGANVLTF. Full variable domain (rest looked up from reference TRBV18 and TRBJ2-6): NAGVMQNPRHLVRRRGQEARLRCSPMKGHSHVYWYRQLPEEGLKFMVYLQKENIIDESGMPKERFSAEFPKEGPSILRIQQVVRGDSAAYFCASSPLEAGANVLTFGAGSRLTVL.

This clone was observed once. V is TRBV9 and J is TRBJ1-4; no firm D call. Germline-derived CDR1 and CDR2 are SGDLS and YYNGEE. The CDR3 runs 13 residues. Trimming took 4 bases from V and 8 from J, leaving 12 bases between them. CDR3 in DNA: TGTGCCAGCAGCCCTCTGACTGCGGAAAAACTGTTTTTT. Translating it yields CASSPLTAEKLFF.

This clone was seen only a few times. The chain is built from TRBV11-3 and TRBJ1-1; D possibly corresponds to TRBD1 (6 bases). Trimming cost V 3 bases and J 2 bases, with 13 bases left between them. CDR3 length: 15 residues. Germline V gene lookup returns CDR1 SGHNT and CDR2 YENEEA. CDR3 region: CASSFGTPANTEAFF. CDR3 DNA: TGTGCCAGCAGCTTTGGGACACCGGCAAACACTGAAGCTTTCTTT.

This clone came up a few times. The CDR3, as DNA: TGCAGCGTGGCCCTCTTCAGAGCTAGCCACGAGCAGTACGTC. This codes for CSVALFRASHEQYV. This chain connects TRBV29-1 to TRBJ2-7; D perhaps matches TRBD2 (5 bases). The CDR3 contains 14 residues. Germline V lookup: CDR1 SQVTM, CDR2 ANQGSEA. With 6 bases removed from V and 5 bases from J, the gap between germline ends came to 20 bases.

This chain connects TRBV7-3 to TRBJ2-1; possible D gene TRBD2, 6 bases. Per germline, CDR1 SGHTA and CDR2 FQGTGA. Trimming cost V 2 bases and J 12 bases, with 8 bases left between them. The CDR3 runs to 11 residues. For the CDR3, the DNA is TGTGCCAGCAGCTTAGGGGGGTGGCAGTTCTTC. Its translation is CASSLGGWQFF.

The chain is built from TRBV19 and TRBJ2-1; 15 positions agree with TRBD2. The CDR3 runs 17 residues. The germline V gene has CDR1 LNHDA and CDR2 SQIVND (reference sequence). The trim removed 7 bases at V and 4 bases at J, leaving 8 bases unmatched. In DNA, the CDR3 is TGTGCCAGTAAGCCGGGACTAGCGGGGGGCTTTTACAATGAGCAGTTCTTC. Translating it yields CASKPGLAGGFYNEQFF.

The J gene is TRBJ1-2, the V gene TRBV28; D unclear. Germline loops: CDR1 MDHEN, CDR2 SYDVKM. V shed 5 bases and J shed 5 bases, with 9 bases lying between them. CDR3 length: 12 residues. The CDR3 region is CASSTGHYGYTF. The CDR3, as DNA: TGTGCCAGCAGTACGGGTCATTATGGCTACACCTTC.

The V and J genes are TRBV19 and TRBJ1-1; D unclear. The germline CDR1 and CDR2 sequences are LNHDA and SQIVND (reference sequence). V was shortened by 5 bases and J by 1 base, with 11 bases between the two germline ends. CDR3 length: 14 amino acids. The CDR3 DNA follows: TGTGCCAGTAGTCGGGAGACGGCGAACACTGAAGCTTTCTTT. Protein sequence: CASSRETANTEAFF. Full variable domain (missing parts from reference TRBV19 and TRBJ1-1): DGGITQSPKYLFRKEGQNVTLSCEQNLNHDAMYWYRQDPGQGLRLIYYSQIVNDFQKGDIAEGYSVSREKKESFPLTVTSAQKNPTAFYLCASSRETANTEAFFGQGTRLTVV.

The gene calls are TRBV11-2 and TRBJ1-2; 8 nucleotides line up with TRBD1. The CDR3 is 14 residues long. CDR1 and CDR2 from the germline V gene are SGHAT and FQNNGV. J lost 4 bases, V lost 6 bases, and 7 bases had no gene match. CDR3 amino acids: CASSPEGTGYGYTF. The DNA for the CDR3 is TGTGCCAGCAGTCCAGAGGGGACAGGCTATGGCTACACCTTC.

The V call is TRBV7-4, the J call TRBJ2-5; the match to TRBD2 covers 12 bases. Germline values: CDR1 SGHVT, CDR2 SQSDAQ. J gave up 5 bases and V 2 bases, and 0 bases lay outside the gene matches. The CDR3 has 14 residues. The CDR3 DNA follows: TGTGCCAGCAGCTTAACTAGCGGGAGGGAGACCCAGTACTTC. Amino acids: CASSLTSGRETQYF.

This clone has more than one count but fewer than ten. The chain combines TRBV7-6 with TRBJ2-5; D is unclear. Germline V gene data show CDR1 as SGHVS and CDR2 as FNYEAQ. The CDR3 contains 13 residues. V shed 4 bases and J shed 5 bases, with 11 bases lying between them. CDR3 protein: CASSWAPRETQYF. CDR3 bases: TGTGCCAGCAGCTGGGCGCCCAGGGAGACCCAGTACTTC. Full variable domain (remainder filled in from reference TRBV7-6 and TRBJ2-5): GAGVSQSPRYKVTKRGQDVALRCDPISGHVSLYWYRQALGQGPEFLTYFNYEAQQDKSGLPNDRFSAERPEGSISTLTIQRTEQRDSAMYRCASSWAPRETQYFGPGTRLLVL.

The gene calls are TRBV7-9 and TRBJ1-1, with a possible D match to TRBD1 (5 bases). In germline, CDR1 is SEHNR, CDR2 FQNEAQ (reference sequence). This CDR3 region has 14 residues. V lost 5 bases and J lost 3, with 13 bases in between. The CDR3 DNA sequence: TGTGCCAGCAGCCAATTCATAGGGGACACTGAAGCTTTCTTT. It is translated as CASSQFIGDTEAFF.

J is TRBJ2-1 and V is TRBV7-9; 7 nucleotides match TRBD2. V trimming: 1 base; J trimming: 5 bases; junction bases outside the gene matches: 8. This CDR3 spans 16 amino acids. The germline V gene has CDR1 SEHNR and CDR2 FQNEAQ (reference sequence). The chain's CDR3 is CASSLVGGGIDNEQFF. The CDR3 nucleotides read TGTGCCAGCAGCTTAGTTGGCGGGGGAATCGACAATGAGCAGTTCTTC.

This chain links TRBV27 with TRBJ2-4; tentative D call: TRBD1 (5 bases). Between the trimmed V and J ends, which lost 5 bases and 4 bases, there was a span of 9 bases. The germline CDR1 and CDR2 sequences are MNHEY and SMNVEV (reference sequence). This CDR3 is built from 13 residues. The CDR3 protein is CASSDSPKNIQYF. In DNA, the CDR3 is TGTGCCAGCAGTGACAGCCCGAAAAACATTCAGTACTTC.

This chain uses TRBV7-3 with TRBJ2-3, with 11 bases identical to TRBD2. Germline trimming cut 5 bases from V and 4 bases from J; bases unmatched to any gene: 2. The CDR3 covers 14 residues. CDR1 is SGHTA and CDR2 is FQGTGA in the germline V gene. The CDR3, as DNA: TGTGCCAGCAGCGGTAGCGGGGGGGCAGATACGCAGTATTTT. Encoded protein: CASSGSGGADTQYF.

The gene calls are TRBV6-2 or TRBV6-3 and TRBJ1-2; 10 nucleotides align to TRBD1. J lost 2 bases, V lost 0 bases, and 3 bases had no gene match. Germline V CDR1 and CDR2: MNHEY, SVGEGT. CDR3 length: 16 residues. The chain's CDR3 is CASSYSTGGLNYGYTF. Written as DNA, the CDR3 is TGTGCCAGCAGTTACTCGACAGGGGGCCTAAACTATGGCTACACCTTC.

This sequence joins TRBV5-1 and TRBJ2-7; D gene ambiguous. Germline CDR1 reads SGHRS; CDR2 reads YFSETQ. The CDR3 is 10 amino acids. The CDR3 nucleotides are TGTGCCAGCAGCCCATACGAGCAGTACGTC. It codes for CASSPYEQYV.

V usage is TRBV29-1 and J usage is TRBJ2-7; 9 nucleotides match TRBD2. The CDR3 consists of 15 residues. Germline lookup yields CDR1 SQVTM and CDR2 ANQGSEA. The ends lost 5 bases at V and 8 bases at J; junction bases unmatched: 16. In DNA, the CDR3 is TGCAGCGTTATGGACGGGCCTAGCGGGAATTATAAGCAGTACGTC. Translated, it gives CSVMDGPSGNYKQYV.

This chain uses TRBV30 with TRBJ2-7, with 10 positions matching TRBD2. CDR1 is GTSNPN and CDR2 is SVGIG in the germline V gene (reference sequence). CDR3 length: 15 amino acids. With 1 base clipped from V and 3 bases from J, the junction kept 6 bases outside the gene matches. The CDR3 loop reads CAWSDRASGGYEQYF. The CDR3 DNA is TGTGCCTGGAGTGACCGCGCTAGCGGGGGCTACGAGCAGTACTTC.

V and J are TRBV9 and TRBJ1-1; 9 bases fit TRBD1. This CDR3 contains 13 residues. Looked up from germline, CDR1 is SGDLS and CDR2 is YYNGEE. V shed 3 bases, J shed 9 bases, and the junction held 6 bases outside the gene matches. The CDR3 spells CASSAGTGMKAFF. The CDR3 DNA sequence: TGTGCCAGCAGCGCCGGGACAGGGATGAAAGCTTTCTTT.

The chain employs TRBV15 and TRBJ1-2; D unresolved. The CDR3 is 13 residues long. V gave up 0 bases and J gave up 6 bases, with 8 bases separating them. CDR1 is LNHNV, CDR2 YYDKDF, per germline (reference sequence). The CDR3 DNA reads TGTGCCACCAGCAGAGATTACAGAGATGGCTACACCTTC. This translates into CATSRDYRDGYTF. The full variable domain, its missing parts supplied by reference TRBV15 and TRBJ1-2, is DAMVIQNPRYQVTQFGKPVTLSCSQTLNHNVMYWYQQKSSQAPKLLFHYYDKDFNNEADTPDNFQSRRPNTSFCFLDIRSPGLGDTAMYLCATSRDYRDGYTFGSGTRLTVV.

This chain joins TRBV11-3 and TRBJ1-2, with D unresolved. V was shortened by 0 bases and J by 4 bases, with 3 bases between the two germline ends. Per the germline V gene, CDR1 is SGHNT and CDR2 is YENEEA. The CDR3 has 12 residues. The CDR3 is CASSLDFYGYTF. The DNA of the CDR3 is TGTGCCAGCAGCTTAGACTTCTATGGCTACACCTTC.